This passage covers 22 T cell receptor beta chains from one sample sequenced in a study of T-cell reconstitution after alpha-beta-depleted transplantation in children. Construction of the TCRbeta library involved unique molecular identifiers. TCRdb re-analysed the PCR reads in MiXCR, keeping a single row per CDR3 protein. Counted here are more than 200,000 distinct CDR3 sequences, under 30% occurring once; the ten biggest clones make up around 2.5%. The input for sequencing was PBMCs, taken before TCRalphabeta/CD19-depleted stem cell transplant. These receptors were obtained from a girl aged 2 to 9 with Fanconi anemia, due to receive a stem cell transplant.

The chain recombines TRBV29-1 with TRBJ1-5; D remains ambiguous. Germline loops: CDR1 SQVTM, CDR2 ANQGSEA. CDR3 length: 13 residues. The V gene lost 4 bases and the J gene lost 6 bases, with 13 bases spanning the gap. The CDR3 nucleotides are TGCAGCGTTGGGGGAGGGAACAGTCAGCCCCAGCATTTT. Protein sequence: CSVGGGNSQPQHF.

This clonotype has a count of ten or more. The rearrangement links TRBV7-2 to TRBJ2-7; TRBD2 aligns across 7 bases. This CDR3 spans 13 amino acids. CDR1 and CDR2 (germline): SGHTA, FQGNSA. V gave up 5 bases and J gave up 3 bases; unmatched junction bases: 4. The CDR3 DNA is TGTGCCAGCAGCCCCAGCGGGATCTACGAGCAGTACTTC. It translates to CASSPSGIYEQYF.

The V and J genes are TRBV20-1 and TRBJ2-5, with D perhaps matching TRBD1 or TRBD2 (5 bases each). Germline CDR1 is DFQATT and CDR2 is SNEGSKA (reference sequence). The CDR3 is made up of 16 amino acids. Trimming cost V 3 bases and J 0 bases, with 17 bases left between them. The CDR3 sequence is CSARPPGTQYQETQYF. The CDR3 coding sequence is TGCAGTGCTAGGCCTCCCGGGACCCAGTACCAAGAGACCCAGTACTTC.

This clonotype showed up many times. V gene TRBV2 combines with J gene TRBJ2-6; D remains unclear. CDR3 size: 15 residues. Trimming took off 2 bases at V and 0 bases at J, with 5 bases between the two ends. Germline-derived CDR1 and CDR2 are SNHLY and FYNNEI. The CDR3: CASSESGSGANVLTF. CDR3 bases: TGTGCCAGCAGTGAATCCGGCTCTGGGGCCAACGTCCTGACTTTC.

This clonotype has a count of ten or more. The J gene is TRBJ2-7, the V gene TRBV18; 9 bases line up with TRBD2. The CDR3 is 13 amino acids. Germline values: CDR1 KGHSH, CDR2 LQKENI. J was trimmed by 8 bases and V by 6 bases; bases with no gene match: 8. CDR3 in amino acids: CASSQGTSTKQYF. CDR3 nucleotides: TGTGCCAGCTCCCAAGGGACTAGCACGAAGCAGTACTTC.

In its sample, this clonotype was seen many times. The CDR3 bases are TGCAGCGTTGAAGAAGAGGCAGGCCGTTGGGAGACCCAGTACTTC. Its protein is CSVEEEAGRWETQYF. J is TRBJ2-5 and V is TRBV29-1; no firm D call. V shed 0 bases and J shed 5 bases, with 16 bases lying between them. Germline V gene sequence: CDR1 SQVTM, CDR2 ANQGSEA. CDR3 size: 15 residues.

Ten or more counts support this clonotype. DNA for the CDR3: TGTGCCAGCAGCCAAGTGACTAGCTTCCAAGAGACCCAGTACTTC. This sequence encodes CASSQVTSFQETQYF. This chain links TRBV3-1 with TRBJ2-5; TRBD2 matches at 7 bases. The CDR3 length is 15 residues. V lost 1 base, J lost 1 base, and 3 bases stayed unmatched. Germline CDR1 is LGHDT and CDR2 is YNNKEL (reference sequence).

The chain joins TRBV20-1 to TRBJ2-1; 9 bases line up with TRBD2. Germline V CDR1 and CDR2: DFQATT, SNEGSKA (reference sequence). The CDR3 covers 15 residues. The trim removed 4 bases at V and 2 bases at J, leaving 6 bases unmatched. CDR3 coding DNA: TGCAGTGCTATAGGCCTAGCGGGGACCTACAATGAGCAGTTCTTC. Protein sequence: CSAIGLAGTYNEQFF.

The chain combines TRBV4-2 with TRBJ2-3; 12 bases align to TRBD2. Losses at the gene ends were 0 bases for V and 5 bases for J; bases not matched to a gene: 3. This CDR3 spans 16 amino acids. Germline V CDR1 and CDR2: LGHNA, YNFKEQ. CDR3 sequence: CASSQESSGGVDTQYF. CDR3 DNA: TGTGCCAGCAGCCAAGAGTCTAGCGGGGGGGTAGATACGCAGTATTTT.

The chain recombines TRBV4-2 with TRBJ1-1; TRBD1 might be the D (5 bases). V was trimmed by 5 bases and J by 6 bases, leaving 13 bases between them. Germline loops: CDR1 LGHNA, CDR2 YNFKEQ. The CDR3 is 13 amino acids. DNA for the CDR3: TGTGCCAGCAGCTTGGGGGACTCCTCTGAAGCTTTCTTT. Encoded protein: CASSLGDSSEAFF.

At least ten counts were recorded for this clonotype. The genes are TRBV28 and TRBJ2-5, with TRBD1 identical over 10 bases. The CDR3 sequence is 18 residues long. Trimming removed 6 bases from V and 1 base from J; junction bases left unmatched: 14. Germline lookup yields CDR1 MDHEN and CDR2 SYDVKM. This CDR3 reads CASSPGTGATHFQETQYF. The DNA for the CDR3 is TGTGCCAGCAGCCCCGGGACAGGGGCTACTCACTTCCAAGAGACCCAGTACTTC.

This clonotype showed up many times. J is TRBJ2-1 and V is TRBV4-2; D gene unclear. The germline gives CDR1 LGHNA, CDR2 YNFKEQ. The CDR3 has 13 residues. With 0 bases removed from V and 6 bases from J, the gap between germline ends came to 6 bases. For the CDR3, the DNA is TGTGCCAGCAGCCAAGACAGGCTCAATGAGCAGTTCTTC. Protein: CASSQDRLNEQFF.

In its sample, this clonotype was seen a few times. The V gene is TRBV20-1, the J gene TRBJ2-2; D might be TRBD1 (5 bases). Germline V gene data show CDR1 as DFQATT and CDR2 as SNEGSKA (reference sequence). Trimming shortened V by 8 bases and J by 2 bases, and 15 bases separated the two germline ends. The CDR3 length is 14 residues. CDR3 sequence: CSPIPQGNTGELFF. The CDR3 DNA reads TGCAGTCCAATCCCCCAGGGAAACACCGGGGAGCTGTTTTTT.

This chain links TRBV2 with TRBJ2-7, with TRBD1 matching over 8 bases. The CDR3 spans 13 residues. CDR1 SNHLY and CDR2 FYNNEI come from the germline V gene. V gave up 8 bases and J gave up 3 bases; unmatched junction bases: 6. DNA of the CDR3: TGTGCCAGCGGGACCACAGGGGGCTACGAGCAGTACTTC. Its protein product is CASGTTGGYEQYF.

This clonotype appeared many times. The chain recombines TRBV13 with TRBJ2-1; 8 bases agree with TRBD2. CDR3 length: 16 amino acids. Trimming took 4 bases from V and 6 from J; bases not matched to a gene: 11. CDR1 is PRHDT, CDR2 FYEKMQ, per germline (reference sequence). CDR3 in amino acids: CASSSEDSGGANEQFF. CDR3 nucleotide sequence: TGTGCCAGCAGCTCGGAAGACAGCGGGGGTGCCAATGAGCAGTTCTTC.

This clonotype was observed many times. This chain uses TRBV29-1 with TRBJ2-3; 10 nucleotides line up with TRBD2. The V gene's germline CDR1 is SQVTM and CDR2 ANQGSEA. V lost 4 bases and J lost 4; bases outside the gene matches: 8. The CDR3 consists of 15 residues. The CDR3 reads CSVGILSGRADTQYF. For the CDR3, the DNA is TGCAGCGTTGGAATCCTCAGCGGGAGGGCAGATACGCAGTATTTT.

This clonotype was detected ten times or more. This sequence joins TRBV3-1 and TRBJ1-1, with 9 bases fitting TRBD1. V dropped 2 bases and J dropped 4; count of bases not matched to a gene: 5. The V gene's germline CDR1 is LGHDT and CDR2 YNNKEL (reference sequence). This CDR3 is built from 15 residues. This chain's CDR3 is CASSQRTGAVTEAFF. The CDR3 DNA reads TGTGCCAGCAGCCAACGGACAGGGGCGGTCACTGAAGCTTTCTTT.

This clonotype was detected many times. This rearrangement joins TRBV4-2 to TRBJ2-1, with D unresolved. Germline CDR1 reads LGHNA; CDR2 reads YNFKEQ. V shed 0 bases and J shed 6 bases, with 12 bases lying between them. The CDR3 has 15 residues. CDR3 in amino acids: CASSQDPSSPNEQFF. As DNA, the CDR3 is TGTGCCAGCAGCCAAGATCCTAGTTCCCCCAATGAGCAGTTCTTC.

The chain couples TRBV20-1 to TRBJ1-3; the D is unclear. V gave up 6 bases and J gave up 1 base, with 7 bases separating them. The CDR3 runs to 12 residues. In germline, CDR1 is DFQATT, CDR2 SNEGSKA (reference sequence). The CDR3 is CSASSSGNTIYF. DNA of the CDR3: TGCAGTGCCTCCTCTTCTGGAAACACCATATATTTT.

This clonotype occurred a few times. The V gene is TRBV11-2, the J gene TRBJ2-7; TRBD2 matches at 9 bases. The CDR3 covers 15 residues. Trimming removed 1 base from V and 2 bases from J; junction bases left unmatched: 3. Per the germline V gene, CDR1 is SGHAT and CDR2 is FQNNGV. This chain's CDR3 is CASSLVLAGTYEQYF. The CDR3 region has the DNA TGTGCCAGCAGCTTAGTTCTAGCGGGGACCTACGAGCAGTACTTC.

This rearrangement joins TRBV7-3 to TRBJ2-1; TRBD1 matches 9 bases. Germline trimming cut 3 bases from V and 2 bases from J; bases unmatched to any gene: 2. This CDR3 is built from 15 residues. CDR1 and CDR2 from the germline V gene are SGHTA and FQGTGA. CDR3 nucleotides: TGTGCCAGCAGCTTTGGACAGGGGACCTACAATGAGCAGTTCTTC. Residues: CASSFGQGTYNEQFF. Full variable domain (remainder filled in from reference TRBV7-3 and TRBJ2-1): GAGVSQTPSNKVTEKGKYVELRCDPISGHTALYWYRQSLGQGPEFLIYFQGTGAADDSGLPNDRFFAVRPEGSVSTLKIQRTERGDSAVYLCASSFGQGTYNEQFFGPGTRLTVL.

At least ten counts were recorded for this clonotype. This sequence joins TRBV7-8 and TRBJ2-7, with D maybe TRBD1 (8 bases). Germline loops: CDR1 SGHVS, CDR2 FQNEAQ. Trimming stripped 3 bases from V and 2 bases from J, with 14 bases between. CDR3 size: 15 residues. DNA of the CDR3: TGTGCCAGCAGCTTCGGACAGGGAGGGGCCTACGAGCAGTACTTC. Translated, it gives CASSFGQGGAYEQYF. The full variable domain, completed using reference TRBV7-8 and TRBJ2-7, is GAGVSQSPRYKVAKRGQDVALRCDPISGHVSLFWYQQALGQGPEFLTYFQNEAQLDKSGLPSDRFFAERPEGSVSTLKIQRTQQEDSAVYLCASSFGQGGAYEQYFGPGTRLTVT.